This TCR beta chain was identified in a study of early T cells in non-severe SARS-CoV-2 infection. Germline-derived CDR1 and CDR2 are SQVTM and ANQGSEA. V shed 5 bases and J shed 6 bases, with 17 bases lying between them. This CDR3 spans 13 amino acids. Researchers tagged individual cDNA molecules with unique molecular identifiers. One entry per CDR3 protein results from TCRdb running MiXCR on the 5' RACE reads. The sample has roughly 50,000 distinct CDR3 sequences, 4.5% to 7% seen once; the top ten hold around 4.3%. This chain joins TRBV29-1 and TRBJ2-7; D remains unclear. Sequencing was done on a sample of whole blood. This TCR was recovered from an adult who was a healthcare worker with PCR-confirmed SARS-CoV-2 infection or an uninfected control (not recorded which). The DNA for the CDR3 is TGCAGCGTTTCCGGCGGAACACCTCGCGAGCAGTACTTC. Its protein product is CSVSGGTPREQYF.